These 5 T cell receptor beta chains originate from one sample sequenced in a study of blood T cells in healthy people across ages. Combining a sample-barcoded 5' primer with a J-beta primer mix, a second PCR ran for 7 to 11 cycles. In TCRdb, the 5' RACE reads were re-called with MiXCR into one record per CDR3 protein. The table records about 670,000 distinct CDR3 sequences, less than 45% of them present only once. Material for sequencing was blood. The receptor set was obtained from a man aged 80 or over in good health.

This clonotype was observed a few times. V gene TRBV7-2 combines with J gene TRBJ2-1; D call uncertain. The CDR3 consists of 15 residues. The V end lost 2 bases, the J end lost 8 bases, and 16 bases lay between the germline ends. Germline lookup yields CDR1 SGHTA and CDR2 FQGNSA. The CDR3 spells CASSLSPIKTYEQFF. The CDR3 DNA reads as TGTGCCAGCAGCTTAAGTCCCATCAAAACGTATGAGCAGTTCTTC.

This clonotype was counted only a few times. This chain links TRBV12-5 with TRBJ2-3; D is tentatively TRBD1 or TRBD2 (5 bases each). The CDR3 has 15 amino acids. The ends were cut back, 6 bases at V and 3 bases at J, with 16 bases in the middle. Germline values: CDR1 LGHNT, CDR2 FRNRAP. CDR3 DNA sequence: TGTGCTAGTGGCAATACGGGACGAGCGACAGATACGCAGTATTTT. This codes for CASGNTGRATDTQYF.

In its sample, this clonotype was seen a few times. The junction departs from germline at one end; a sequencing error may be responsible. The rearrangement joins TRBV7-2 to TRBJ2-1; D not resolved. Germline loops: CDR1 SGHTA, CDR2 FQGNSA. The CDR3 totals 17 residues. CDR3 in amino acids: CASSLGPPSQPYSEQFF. The CDR3, as DNA: TGTGCCAGCAGCTTAGGTCCGCCATCCCAACCCTACAGTGAGCAGTTCTTC.

The chain uses TRBV20-1 and TRBJ2-7; D unclear. The germline V gene has CDR1 DFQATT and CDR2 SNEGSKA (reference sequence). V dropped 0 bases and J dropped 2 bases, with 14 bases sitting between them. The CDR3 contains 15 residues. The CDR3 DNA reads as TGCAGTGCTAGAGATCATATTGCGGCTCCCTACGAGCAGTACTTC. Protein: CSARDHIAAPYEQYF.

The chain combines TRBV7-2 with TRBJ2-1; 14 nucleotides line up with TRBD2. The J call is doubtful: the DNA matches TRBJ2-7 better. The CDR3 contains 20 residues. The germline V gene has CDR1 SGHTA and CDR2 FQGNSA. CDR3 protein: CASSLGLGLAGARSYNEQYF. CDR3 sequence (DNA): TGTGCCAGCAGCTTGGGCCTGGGACTAGCGGGAGCGCGCTCCTACAATGAGCAGTACTTC.